Listed below are T cell receptor beta chains from one sample, sequenced in a study of PD-L1 blockade in urothelial cancer. Assay: immunoSEQ multiplex PCR; the TCRdb copy retains only in-frame clones and omits some. This sample yields under 50,000 clones, of which approximately 86% are seen a single time; about a quarter belongs to the top ten. Here the sequenced sample was PBMCs, taken around atezolizumab (anti-PD-L1) treatment. The receptors originated from a man in his sixties with urothelial cancer. The CDR3 runs from the conserved cysteine through the conserved F or W. A D gene is named only where the DNA matches it firmly. Clone sizes are given selectively: once, few, many, or a class where the clone is expanded.

cdr3_nt: TGTGCCAGCAGCTTATACCCCCAAACAGGGGCGAACACTGAAGCTTTCTTT
cdr3_aa: CASSLYPQTGANTEAFF
d_call: TRBD1
v_call: TRBV7-6
j_call: TRBJ1-1
clone_size: once

cdr3_nt: TGCGCCAGCAGTGAGTTTATTGGTGGAGCATACGCGAACACCGGGGAGCTGTTTTTT
cdr3_aa: CASSEFIGGAYANTGELFF
d_call: .
v_call: TRBV10-2
j_call: TRBJ2-2
clone_size: .

cdr3_nt: TGTGCCAGCAGCTTGGATGGAGGCCGTCGCACTGAAGCTTTCTTT
cdr3_aa: CASSLDGGRRTEAFF
d_call: .
v_call: TRBV5-8
j_call: TRBJ1-1
clone_size: .

cdr3_nt: TGCGCCAGCAGCTTGGCGGGACAGGGGTCCTACAATGAGCAGTTCTTC
cdr3_aa: CASSLAGQGSYNEQFF
d_call: TRBD1
v_call: TRBV5-1
j_call: TRBJ2-1
clone_size: .

cdr3_nt: TGTGCCAGCAAGGCAGGGGATGAAAAACTGTTTTTT
cdr3_aa: CASKAGDEKLFF
d_call: .
v_call: TRBV2
j_call: TRBJ1-4
clone_size: once

cdr3_nt: TGTGCCAGCAGTTCCGCCTCCTCGGGAAGCACAGATACGCAGTATTTT
cdr3_aa: CASSSASSGSTDTQYF
d_call: .
v_call: TRBV6-5
j_call: TRBJ2-3
clone_size: .

cdr3_nt: TGTGCCAGCAGTTTTTTGTCCGTGACAGGGGGCACTGAAGCTTTCTTT
cdr3_aa: CASSFLSVTGGTEAFF
d_call: TRBD1
v_call: TRBV27
j_call: TRBJ1-1
clone_size: .

cdr3_nt: TGTGCCAGCAGCTTTCGACTGGTACAAGAGACCCAGTACTTC
cdr3_aa: CASSFRLVQETQYF
d_call: .
v_call: TRBV7-8
j_call: TRBJ2-5
clone_size: .

cdr3_nt: TGTGCCAGCTCACCCACAGGGGGCTTAACTGAAGCTTTCTTT
cdr3_aa: CASSPTGGLTEAFF
d_call: TRBD1
v_call: TRBV18
j_call: TRBJ1-1
clone_size: .

cdr3_nt: TGTGCCAGCAAGGGGGGACAGATGAACACTGAAGCTTTCTTT
cdr3_aa: CASKGGQMNTEAFF
d_call: TRBD1
v_call: TRBV2
j_call: TRBJ1-1
clone_size: few

cdr3_nt: TGTGCCTGGAGTGTATCGGGGGGCAATCAGCCCCAGCATTTT
cdr3_aa: CAWSVSGGNQPQHF
d_call: .
v_call: TRBV30
j_call: TRBJ1-5
clone_size: .

cdr3_nt: TGTGCCAGCACCGAACTAGCGGCGATCTACAATGAGCAGTTCTTC
cdr3_aa: CASTELAAIYNEQFF
d_call: TRBD2
v_call: TRBV6-1
j_call: TRBJ2-1
clone_size: .

cdr3_nt: TGTGCCAGCAGTTTTCAGGGGCGAATTCTGTTTTTT
cdr3_aa: CASSFQGRILFF
d_call: .
v_call: TRBV28
j_call: TRBJ1-4
clone_size: .

cdr3_nt: TGTGCCAGCTCACCCGGAGGACAGCGTCCTGGCTACACCTTC
cdr3_aa: CASSPGGQRPGYTF
d_call: .
v_call: TRBV18
j_call: TRBJ1-2
clone_size: .

cdr3_nt: TGTGCCAGCAGCTCCCAAAGGACAGGGAGTTTGGAGACCCAGTACTTC
cdr3_aa: CASSSQRTGSLETQYF
d_call: TRBD1
v_call: TRBV14
j_call: TRBJ2-5
clone_size: .

cdr3_nt: TGTGCCAGTAGCCGGGAGGGAGTCGACTCCTATAATTCACCCCTCCACTTT
cdr3_aa: CASSREGVDSYNSPLHF
d_call: .
v_call: TRBV19
j_call: TRBJ1-6
clone_size: .

cdr3_nt: TGCAGCGTTGAAACGGGGACAGGGGATAGAGGAAAACTGTTTTTT
cdr3_aa: CSVETGTGDRGKLFF
d_call: TRBD1
v_call: TRBV29-1
j_call: TRBJ1-4
clone_size: .

cdr3_nt: TGTGCCAGCGCGGACAGTTCTACTGGAAACACCATATATTTT
cdr3_aa: CASADSSTGNTIYF
d_call: .
v_call: TRBV2
j_call: TRBJ1-3
clone_size: once

cdr3_nt: TGTGCCAGCAGCTTGGAGGGCAGGGTTTCTGGCTACACCTTC
cdr3_aa: CASSLEGRVSGYTF
d_call: .
v_call: TRBV5-4
j_call: TRBJ1-2
clone_size: .

cdr3_nt: TGTGCCAGCCTCGAAAGGGGCGTGACTGAAGCTTTCTTT
cdr3_aa: CASLERGVTEAFF
d_call: .
v_call: TRBV2
j_call: TRBJ1-1
clone_size: .

cdr3_nt: TGCGCCAGCAGCCCAGGGCGGGGGGCGGCAACTAATGAAAAACTGTTTTTT
cdr3_aa: CASSPGRGAATNEKLFF
d_call: .
v_call: TRBV4-3
j_call: TRBJ1-4
clone_size: .

cdr3_nt: TGCGCCAGCAGCTTTAGCGGGGGGGCCGGTGAGACCCAGTACTTC
cdr3_aa: CASSFSGGAGETQYF
d_call: TRBD2
v_call: TRBV5-1
j_call: TRBJ2-5
clone_size: .

cdr3_nt: TGTGCCAGCAGCTCATCAGGTGCCTTGTCTTACTTC
cdr3_aa: CASSSSGALSYF
d_call: .
v_call: TRBV7-9
j_call: TRBJ2-7
clone_size: .

cdr3_nt: TGTGCCAGCAGTCCCCCCGGCGCGACTAGCGGGGGGGCCTCGTTCTTC
cdr3_aa: CASSPPGATSGGASFF
d_call: TRBD2
v_call: TRBV28
j_call: TRBJ2-1
clone_size: .

cdr3_nt: TGCAGCGTTGAAGATGGCCGGAACACTGAAGCTTTCTTT
cdr3_aa: CSVEDGRNTEAFF
d_call: .
v_call: TRBV29-1
j_call: TRBJ1-1
clone_size: .

cdr3_nt: TGTGCCAGCAGCTCTCCGGGACAGGGGACCTACGAGCAGTACTTC
cdr3_aa: CASSSPGQGTYEQYF
d_call: TRBD1
v_call: TRBV11-2
j_call: TRBJ2-7
clone_size: .

cdr3_nt: TGTGCCAGCAGCTTTTTTGCAGGGGATGGCTACACCTTC
cdr3_aa: CASSFFAGDGYTF
d_call: .
v_call: TRBV7-9
j_call: TRBJ1-2
clone_size: .

cdr3_nt: TGTGCCAGCAGCCCCCAGGTCACGGTCCCAGATACGCAGTATTTT
cdr3_aa: CASSPQVTVPDTQYF
d_call: .
v_call: TRBV9
j_call: TRBJ2-3
clone_size: .

cdr3_nt: TGTGCCAGCAGCTTAGGGGCAGGGGGCTGGGAGCAGTACTTC
cdr3_aa: CASSLGAGGWEQYF
d_call: TRBD1
v_call: TRBV7-2
j_call: TRBJ2-7
clone_size: .

cdr3_nt: TGTGCCAGCAGTGAACGGGGCACTGAAGCTTTCTTT
cdr3_aa: CASSERGTEAFF
d_call: .
v_call: TRBV6-1
j_call: TRBJ1-1
clone_size: few

cdr3_nt: TGTGCCAGCAGTTACTACCCCCAGGTGAACACTGAAGCTTTCTTT
cdr3_aa: CASSYYPQVNTEAFF
d_call: .
v_call: TRBV6-6
j_call: TRBJ1-1
clone_size: .

cdr3_nt: TGTGCCAGTAGTAAAGACCTCGGACAGGGGTTCTATGGCTACACCTTC
cdr3_aa: CASSKDLGQGFYGYTF
d_call: TRBD1
v_call: TRBV19
j_call: TRBJ1-2
clone_size: .

cdr3_nt: TGTGCCATCAGTGAAGGCGTGAGAGCGGGCTACGAGCAGTACTTC
cdr3_aa: CAISEGVRAGYEQYF
d_call: .
v_call: TRBV10-3
j_call: TRBJ2-7
clone_size: .

cdr3_nt: TGTGCCAGCCCCGCCGACCGGACAGGGAGTTACAATGAGCAGTTCTTC
cdr3_aa: CASPADRTGSYNEQFF
d_call: TRBD1
v_call: TRBV18
j_call: TRBJ2-1
clone_size: .

cdr3_nt: TGTGCTAGTGGTTTGGCGACAGGGGGCGGGAATTCACCCCTCCACTTT
cdr3_aa: CASGLATGGGNSPLHF
d_call: TRBD1
v_call: TRBV12-5
j_call: TRBJ1-6
clone_size: .

cdr3_nt: TGTGCCAGCAGCCCGGAGGCGAAACCAGTGGAAGCTTTCTTT
cdr3_aa: CASSPEAKPVEAFF
d_call: .
v_call: TRBV7-2
j_call: TRBJ1-1
clone_size: once

cdr3_nt: TGTGCCAGCAGTTCGACTAGCGGGGGGGCCTACAATGAGCAGTTCTTC
cdr3_aa: CASSSTSGGAYNEQFF
d_call: TRBD2
v_call: TRBV6-4
j_call: TRBJ2-1
clone_size: once

cdr3_nt: TGTGCCAGCAGCTTAGTGCGGGGGAATTACGAGCAGTACTTC
cdr3_aa: CASSLVRGNYEQYF
d_call: TRBD2
v_call: TRBV11-2
j_call: TRBJ2-7
clone_size: once

cdr3_nt: TGTGCCAGCAGCTTCCGCAGGGGGCAGGGGTACGACACCGGGGAGCTGTTTTTT
cdr3_aa: CASSFRRGQGYDTGELFF
d_call: TRBD1
v_call: TRBV7-8
j_call: TRBJ2-2
clone_size: .

cdr3_nt: TGTGCCAGTAGTATAGACAGGTCGAACCGGTTCTTT
cdr3_aa: CASSIDRSNRFF
d_call: .
v_call: TRBV19
j_call: TRBJ1-1
clone_size: few

cdr3_nt: TGTGGGGCGGGTCTTACTGGGGCCAACGTCCTGACTTTC
cdr3_aa: CGAGLTGANVLTF
d_call: .
v_call: TRBV19
j_call: TRBJ2-6
clone_size: .

cdr3_nt: TGCGCCAGCAGCTCCTCCGGGACGGCGGGGACCGGGGAGCTGTTTTTT
cdr3_aa: CASSSSGTAGTGELFF
d_call: .
v_call: TRBV5-1
j_call: TRBJ2-2
clone_size: .

cdr3_nt: TGTGCCAGCAGCCAAAGAACGGCAGGGGTGTACACCGGGGAGCTGTTTTTT
cdr3_aa: CASSQRTAGVYTGELFF
d_call: .
v_call: TRBV14
j_call: TRBJ2-2
clone_size: .

cdr3_nt: TGTGCCAGCAGCCAGCTGACAGGGCCCCCTGGGGCCAACGTCCTGACTTTC
cdr3_aa: CASSQLTGPPGANVLTF
d_call: TRBD1
v_call: TRBV7-2
j_call: TRBJ2-6
clone_size: .

cdr3_nt: TGTGCCAGCGGCAGGACTAGCGGAAATACAAACCAAGAGACCCAGTACTTC
cdr3_aa: CASGRTSGNTNQETQYF
d_call: TRBD2
v_call: TRBV5-4
j_call: TRBJ2-5
clone_size: .

cdr3_nt: TGTGCCAGCAGCCTCATAGGACAGGCAACAGATACGCAGTATTTT
cdr3_aa: CASSLIGQATDTQYF
d_call: TRBD1
v_call: TRBV5-4
j_call: TRBJ2-3
clone_size: .

cdr3_nt: TGTGCCAGCAGTGAAGGTTTATTGTCCAATCAGCCCCAGCATTTT
cdr3_aa: CASSEGLLSNQPQHF
d_call: .
v_call: TRBV6-1
j_call: TRBJ1-5
clone_size: .

cdr3_nt: TGTGCCAGTAGTCCAATATCAGGGGGCTCCTATAATTCACCCCTCCACTTT
cdr3_aa: CASSPISGGSYNSPLHF
d_call: TRBD1
v_call: TRBV19
j_call: TRBJ1-6
clone_size: few

cdr3_nt: TGTGCCAGCAGCCAGAGGAGACTAGCGGGAGTTGACGAGCAGTACTTC
cdr3_aa: CASSQRRLAGVDEQYF
d_call: TRBD2
v_call: TRBV5-4
j_call: TRBJ2-7
clone_size: .

cdr3_nt: TGTGCCAGCTCACCGGACAGGGAGTATGGCTACACCTTC
cdr3_aa: CASSPDREYGYTF
d_call: TRBD1
v_call: TRBV18
j_call: TRBJ1-2
clone_size: few

cdr3_nt: TGTGCCAGCAGTCCGGACAGTGAAGCTTTCTTT
cdr3_aa: CASSPDSEAFF
d_call: .
v_call: TRBV2
j_call: TRBJ1-1
clone_size: .

cdr3_nt: TGTGCCAGTAGTATCGAGGCAAACTATGGCTACACCTTC
cdr3_aa: CASSIEANYGYTF
d_call: .
v_call: TRBV19
j_call: TRBJ1-2
clone_size: .

cdr3_nt: TGTGCCAGTAGTGGACTCCGGGACAGTTCGAGCTCTGGAAACACCATATATTTT
cdr3_aa: CASSGLRDSSSSGNTIYF
d_call: TRBD1
v_call: TRBV19
j_call: TRBJ1-3
clone_size: many

cdr3_nt: TGTGCCAGCAGTTACTCGGGACAGGGTCGTGGCTACACCTTC
cdr3_aa: CASSYSGQGRGYTF
d_call: TRBD1
v_call: TRBV6-5
j_call: TRBJ1-2
clone_size: .

cdr3_nt: TGTGCCAGCAGCTTGGGTTCCTCCTCCTACGAGCAGTACTTC
cdr3_aa: CASSLGSSSYEQYF
d_call: .
v_call: TRBV5-5
j_call: TRBJ2-7
clone_size: .